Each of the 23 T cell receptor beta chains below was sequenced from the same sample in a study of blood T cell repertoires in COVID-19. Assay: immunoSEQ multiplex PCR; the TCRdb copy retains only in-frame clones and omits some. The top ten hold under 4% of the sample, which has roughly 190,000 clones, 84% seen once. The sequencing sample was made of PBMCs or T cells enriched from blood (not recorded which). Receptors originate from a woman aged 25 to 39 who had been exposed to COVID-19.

The CDR3 protein is CASSVEVGGPKGEQFF. As DNA, the CDR3 is TGTGCCAGCAGCGTAGAGGTGGGCGGCCCAAAGGGGGAGCAGTTCTTC. The chain carries TRBV9 and TRBJ2-1; the D gene is possibly TRBD1 (5 bases). The CDR3 totals 16 residues. The V and J ends lost 0 bases and 10 bases respectively, with 20 bases between them. Per the germline V gene, CDR1 is SGDLS and CDR2 is YYNGEE.

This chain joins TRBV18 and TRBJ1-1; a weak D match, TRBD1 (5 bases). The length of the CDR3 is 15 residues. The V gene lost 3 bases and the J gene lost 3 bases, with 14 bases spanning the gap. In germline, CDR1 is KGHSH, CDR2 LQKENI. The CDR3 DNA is TGTGCCAGCTCACCCCGTACATCCAGGGACACTGAAGCTTTCTTT. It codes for CASSPRTSRDTEAFF. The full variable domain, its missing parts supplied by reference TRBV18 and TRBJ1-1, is NAGVMQNPRHLVRRRGQEARLRCSPMKGHSHVYWYRQLPEEGLKFMVYLQKENIIDESGMPKERFSAEFPKEGPSILRIQQVVRGDSAAYFCASSPRTSRDTEAFFGQGTRLTVV.

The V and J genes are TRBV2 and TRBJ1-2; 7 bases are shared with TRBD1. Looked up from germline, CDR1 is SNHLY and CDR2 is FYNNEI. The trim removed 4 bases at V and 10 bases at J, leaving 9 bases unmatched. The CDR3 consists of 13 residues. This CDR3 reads CASSARTGDDYTF. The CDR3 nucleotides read TGTGCCAGCAGTGCTAGGACAGGCGATGACTACACCTTC.

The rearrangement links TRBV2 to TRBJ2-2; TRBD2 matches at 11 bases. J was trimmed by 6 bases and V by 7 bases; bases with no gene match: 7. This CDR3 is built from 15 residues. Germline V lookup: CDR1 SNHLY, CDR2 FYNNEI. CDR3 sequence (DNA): TGTGCCAGCATAGGGGCTAGCGGGGGGCCCGGGGAGCTGTTTTTT. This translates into CASIGASGGPGELFF.

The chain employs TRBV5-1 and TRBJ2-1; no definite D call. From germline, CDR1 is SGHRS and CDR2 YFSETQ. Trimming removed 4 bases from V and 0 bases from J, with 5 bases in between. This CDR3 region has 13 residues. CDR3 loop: CASSIGSYNEQFF. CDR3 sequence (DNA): TGCGCCAGCAGCATCGGCTCCTACAATGAGCAGTTCTTC.

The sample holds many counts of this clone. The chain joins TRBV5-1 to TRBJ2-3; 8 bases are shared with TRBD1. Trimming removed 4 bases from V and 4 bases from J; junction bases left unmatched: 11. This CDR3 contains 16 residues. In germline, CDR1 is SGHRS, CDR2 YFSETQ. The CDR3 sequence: CASSQDRGMAADTQYF. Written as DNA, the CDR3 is TGCGCCAGCAGCCAAGACAGGGGAATGGCGGCAGATACGCAGTATTTT.

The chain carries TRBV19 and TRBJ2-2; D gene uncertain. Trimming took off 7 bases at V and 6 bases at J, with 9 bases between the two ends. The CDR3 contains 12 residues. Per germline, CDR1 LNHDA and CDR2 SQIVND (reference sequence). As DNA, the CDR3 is TGTGCCAGTACTCGCAGTTCCGGGGAGCTGTTTTTT. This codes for CASTRSSGELFF.

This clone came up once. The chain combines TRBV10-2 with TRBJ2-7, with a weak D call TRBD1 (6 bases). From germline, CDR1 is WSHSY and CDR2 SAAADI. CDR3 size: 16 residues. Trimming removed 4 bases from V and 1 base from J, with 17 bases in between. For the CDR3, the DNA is TGCGCCAGCAGTGGAGGACAGATCCACTATTCCTACGAGCAGTACTTC. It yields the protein CASSGGQIHYSYEQYF.

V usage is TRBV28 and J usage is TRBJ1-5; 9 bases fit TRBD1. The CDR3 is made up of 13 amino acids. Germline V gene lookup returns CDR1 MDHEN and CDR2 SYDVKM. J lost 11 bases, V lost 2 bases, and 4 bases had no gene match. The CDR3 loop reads CASSLGTGSTQHF. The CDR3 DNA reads TGTGCCAGCAGTTTAGGGACAGGGTCGACCCAGCATTTT.

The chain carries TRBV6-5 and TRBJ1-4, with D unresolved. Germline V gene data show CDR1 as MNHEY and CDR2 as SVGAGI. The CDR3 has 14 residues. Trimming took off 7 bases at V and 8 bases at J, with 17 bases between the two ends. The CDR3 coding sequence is TGTGCCAGCACCAAACGGGGATTAGAGGAAAAACTGTTTTTT. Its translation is CASTKRGLEEKLFF.

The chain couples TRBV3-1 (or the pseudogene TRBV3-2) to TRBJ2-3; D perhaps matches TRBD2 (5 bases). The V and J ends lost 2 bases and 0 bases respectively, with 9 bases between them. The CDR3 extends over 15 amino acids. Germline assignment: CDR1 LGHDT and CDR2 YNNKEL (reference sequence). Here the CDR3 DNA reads TGTGCCAGCAGCCAACAGAGGGTTAGCACAGATACGCAGTATTTT. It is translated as CASSQQRVSTDTQYF.

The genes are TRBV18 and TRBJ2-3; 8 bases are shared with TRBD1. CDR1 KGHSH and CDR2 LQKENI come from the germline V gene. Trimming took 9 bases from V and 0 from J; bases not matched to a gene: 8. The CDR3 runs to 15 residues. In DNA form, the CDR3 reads TGTGCCAGTTCCGGACAGGGCGAGAGCACAGATACGCAGTATTTT. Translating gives CASSGQGESTDTQYF.

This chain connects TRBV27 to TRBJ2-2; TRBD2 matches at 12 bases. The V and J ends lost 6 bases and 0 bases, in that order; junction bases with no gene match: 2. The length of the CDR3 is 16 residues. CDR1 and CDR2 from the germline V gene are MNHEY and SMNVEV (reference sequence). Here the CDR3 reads CASRTSGGSNTGELFF. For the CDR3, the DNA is TGTGCCAGCAGGACTAGCGGGGGATCGAACACCGGGGAGCTGTTTTTT.

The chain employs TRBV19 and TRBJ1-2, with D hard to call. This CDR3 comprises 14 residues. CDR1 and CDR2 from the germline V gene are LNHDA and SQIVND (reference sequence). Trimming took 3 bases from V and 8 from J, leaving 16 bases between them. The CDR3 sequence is CASSIRGLGHGYTF. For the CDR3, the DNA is TGTGCCAGTAGTATTCGCGGTCTGGGTCACGGCTACACCTTC.

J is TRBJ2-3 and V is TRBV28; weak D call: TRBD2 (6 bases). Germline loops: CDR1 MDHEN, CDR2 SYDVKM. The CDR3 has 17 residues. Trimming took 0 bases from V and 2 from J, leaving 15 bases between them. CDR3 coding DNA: TGTGCCAGCAGTTTATGGGGGGGACGGAGGAACACAGATACGCAGTATTTT. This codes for CASSLWGGRRNTDTQYF.

The CDR3 reads CASSYTGGAYGYTF. The DNA of the CDR3 is TGTGCCAGCAGTTATACAGGGGGCGCCTATGGCTACACCTTC. The chain employs TRBV6-5 and TRBJ1-2; 9 bases match TRBD1. The germline V gene encodes CDR1 MNHEY and CDR2 SVGAGI. Germline trimming cut 3 bases from V and 4 bases from J; bases unmatched to any gene: 3. This CDR3 spans 14 amino acids.

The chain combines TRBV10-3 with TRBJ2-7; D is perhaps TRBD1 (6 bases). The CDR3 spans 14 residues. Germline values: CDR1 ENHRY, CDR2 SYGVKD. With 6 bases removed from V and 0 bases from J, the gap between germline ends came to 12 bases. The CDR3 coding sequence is TGTGCCATCAGCTCCGGGACAAGCTCCTACGAGCAGTACTTC. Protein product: CAISSGTSSYEQYF.

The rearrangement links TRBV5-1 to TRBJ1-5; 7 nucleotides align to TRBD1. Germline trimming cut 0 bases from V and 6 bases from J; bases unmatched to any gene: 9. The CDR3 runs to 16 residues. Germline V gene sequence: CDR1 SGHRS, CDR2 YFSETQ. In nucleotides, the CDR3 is TGCGCCAGCAGCTTGGACGCAGGGGGGCCGGGTCAGCCCCAGCATTTT. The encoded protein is CASSLDAGGPGQPQHF.

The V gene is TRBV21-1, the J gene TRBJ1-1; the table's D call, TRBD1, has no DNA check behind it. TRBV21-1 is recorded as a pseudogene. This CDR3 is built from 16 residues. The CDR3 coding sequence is TGTGCCAGCAGCACTGATCGGACAGCATCGAACACTGAAGCTTTCTTT. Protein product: CASSTDRTASNTEAFF.

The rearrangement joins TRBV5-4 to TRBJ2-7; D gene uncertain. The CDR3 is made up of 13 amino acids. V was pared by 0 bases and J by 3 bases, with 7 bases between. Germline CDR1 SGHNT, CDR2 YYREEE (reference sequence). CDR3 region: CASSLGASYEQYF. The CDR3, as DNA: TGTGCCAGCAGCTTGGGGGCCAGCTACGAGCAGTACTTC. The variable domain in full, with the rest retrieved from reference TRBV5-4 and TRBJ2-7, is ETGVTQSPTHLIKTRGQQVTLRCSSQSGHNTVSWYQQALGQGPQFIFQYYREEENGRGNFPPRFSGLQFPNYSSELNVNALELDDSALYLCASSLGASYEQYFGPGTRLTVT.

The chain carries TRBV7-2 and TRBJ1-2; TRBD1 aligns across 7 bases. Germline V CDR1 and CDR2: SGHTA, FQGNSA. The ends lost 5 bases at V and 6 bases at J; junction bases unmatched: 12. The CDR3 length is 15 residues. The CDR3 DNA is TGTGCCAGCAGCCAAAGTTTTCTGACAGGGAATGGCTACACCTTC. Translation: CASSQSFLTGNGYTF.

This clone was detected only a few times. The CDR3 DNA follows: TGTGCCAGTCAATCGACGGGATTAGCAAGCTATGGCTACACCTTC. This encodes CASQSTGLASYGYTF. The chain has TRBV5-6 and TRBJ1-2; D not resolved. The CDR3 runs to 15 residues. Germline V gene lookup returns CDR1 SGHDT and CDR2 YYEEEE. Trimming pared 8 bases from V and 4 bases from J, leaving 21 bases between.

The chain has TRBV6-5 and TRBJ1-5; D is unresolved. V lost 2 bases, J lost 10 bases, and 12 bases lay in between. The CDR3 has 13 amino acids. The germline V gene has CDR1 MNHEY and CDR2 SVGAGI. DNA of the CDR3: TGTGCCAGCAGTTACGGGCGAATGCTCCCCCAGCATTTT. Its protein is CASSYGRMLPQHF.